This TCR beta chain was profiled in a study of CD8 T cells in ankylosing spondylitis. The CDR3 runs 18 residues. The trim removed 6 bases at V and 1 base at J, leaving 14 bases unmatched. The V gene's germline CDR1 is DFQATT and CDR2 SNEGSKA (reference sequence). TCRdb reprocessed the 5' RACE reads via MiXCR and lists one record per CDR3 protein. The data contain fewer than 400,000 distinct CDR3 sequences, about a fifth of them singletons. Whole-study findings and limits: Blood of patients with ankylosing spondylitis appeared to be characterized by a TCR beta motif of 8 or 9 highly homologous variants.

This clonotype was detected only a few times. What it binds is not known. This chain joins TRBV20-1 and TRBJ2-1; 11 bases are a match to TRBD2. Source material: blood, either unsorted or a sorted T cell fraction (not recorded which). The receptor was derived from a male donor with ankylosing spondylitis. The CDR3 sequence: CSARVPGLAVFSYNEQFF. DNA for the CDR3: TGCAGTGCGAGGGTACCGGGACTAGCGGTTTTTTCCTACAATGAGCAGTTCTTC.